A single sample is the source of the 19 T cell receptor beta chains below, sequenced in a study of untreated major depressive disorder. Data came from immunoSEQ multiplex PCR; TCRdb stores just in-frame clones and leaves some out. The data hold approximately 20,000 clones, with around 87% observed a single time. The source material was CD4+ T cells from PBMCs. The receptors derive from a woman between 25 and 40 years old in good health.

The chain employs TRBV6-1 and TRBJ2-5, with D uncertain. V gave up 0 bases and J gave up 7 bases, with 9 bases separating them. Per the germline V gene, CDR1 is MNHNS and CDR2 is SASEGT. The CDR3 totals 13 residues. CDR3 residues: CASSEASVGTQYF. The CDR3 DNA is TGTGCCAGCAGTGAAGCGTCCGTAGGGACCCAGTACTTC.

The chain links TRBV19 to TRBJ1-2, with D perhaps matching TRBD1 (5 bases). V was pared by 6 bases and J by 3 bases, with 17 bases between. CDR3 length: 15 amino acids. From germline, CDR1 is LNHDA and CDR2 SQIVND (reference sequence). The CDR3, as DNA: TGTGCCAGTAGGGGGACGCAGCTTGTGGACTATGGCTACACCTTC. Protein product: CASRGTQLVDYGYTF.

In its sample, this clone was seen once. An end of the junction differs from the germline gene, which may be a read error. This chain links TRBV7-2 with TRBJ1-5, with 11 bases matching TRBD1. Germline CDR1 and CDR2: SGHTA and FQGNSA. This CDR3 contains 13 residues. The CDR3 is CASSLSTGQGVVF. The CDR3 DNA is TGTGCCAGCAGCTTATCGACGGGACAGGGGGTTGTTTTT. The entire variable domain, with the rest obtained from reference TRBV7-2 and TRBJ1-5, is as follows: GAGVSQSPSNKVTEKGKDVELRCDPISGHTALYWYRQSLGQGLEFLIYFQGNSAPDKSGLPSDRFSAERTGGSVSTLTIQRTQQEDSAVYLCASSLSTGQGVVFGDGTRLSIL.

The rearrangement joins TRBV5-1 to TRBJ1-2; D is unresolved. V was clipped by 0 bases and J by 0 bases, with 9 bases between them. From germline, CDR1 is SGHRS and CDR2 YFSETQ. The CDR3 is 15 residues long. As DNA, the CDR3 is TGCGCCAGCAGCTTGGTCGCGGATACTAACTATGGCTACACCTTC. Protein product: CASSLVADTNYGYTF.

The chain uses TRBV4-3 and TRBJ1-5; the match to TRBD1 covers 7 bases. Per germline, CDR1 LGHNA and CDR2 YSLEER. This CDR3 comprises 15 residues. V dropped 1 base and J dropped 4; count of bases not matched to a gene: 4. In DNA form, the CDR3 reads TGCGCCAGCAGCCAAGCACAGGGGCTAAATCAGCCCCAGCATTTT. Translation: CASSQAQGLNQPQHF.

The gene calls are TRBV27 and TRBJ2-3, with 8 bases aligning to TRBD2. With 6 bases clipped from V and 0 bases from J, the junction kept 17 bases outside the gene matches. CDR1 MNHEY and CDR2 SMNVEV come from the germline V gene (reference sequence). This CDR3 has 19 amino acids. For the CDR3, the DNA is TGTGCCAGCAGCATCGGGGGGGGTATGGCTACCCTTAGCACAGATACGCAGTATTTT. Residues: CASSIGGGMATLSTDTQYF.

V gene TRBV29-1 combines with J gene TRBJ2-6, with D unresolved. The CDR3 covers 18 residues. Deletions cut 3 bases from V and 1 base from J, with 19 bases between. Germline V gene sequence: CDR1 SQVTM, CDR2 ANQGSEA. The CDR3 nucleotides read TGCAGCGTTGACACCGTTGAAGGTGGACCGTCTGGGGCCAACGTCCTGACTTTC. Protein product: CSVDTVEGGPSGANVLTF.

The chain combines TRBV2 with TRBJ1-6; 9 nucleotides align to TRBD1. This CDR3 comprises 15 residues. V dropped 7 bases and J dropped 7; count of bases not matched to a gene: 8. Germline assignment: CDR1 SNHLY and CDR2 FYNNEI. The CDR3 DNA follows: TGTGCCAGCACCAAACAGGGGGCAGGGAATTCACCCCTCCACTTT. Its protein is CASTKQGAGNSPLHF.

Written as DNA, the CDR3 is TGTGCCAGCAGCTTAGGGTCCGTTAGCAATCAGCCCCAGCATTTT. Its protein is CASSLGSVSNQPQHF. The chain couples TRBV7-9 to TRBJ1-5; D is undetermined. V lost 1 base and J lost 0, with 7 bases in between. Germline V gives CDR1 SEHNR, CDR2 FQNEAQ (reference sequence). The CDR3 consists of 15 residues. Full variable domain (outside the CDR3, taken from reference TRBV7-9 and TRBJ1-5): DTGVSQNPRHKITKRGQNVTFRCDPISEHNRLYWYRQTLGQGPEFLTYFQNEAQLEKSRLLSDRFSAERPKGSFSTLEIQRTEQGDSAMYLCASSLGSVSNQPQHFGDGTRLSIL.

This clone occurred once. V usage is TRBV19 and J usage is TRBJ2-5; perhaps TRBD2 as D (6 bases). This CDR3 region has 13 residues. V shed 7 bases and J shed 2 bases, with 11 bases lying between them. Per germline, CDR1 LNHDA and CDR2 SQIVND (reference sequence). DNA for the CDR3: TGTGCCAGTAAGGGAGGAATTCAAGAGACCCAGTACTTC. It specifies CASKGGIQETQYF. Full variable domain (rest looked up from reference TRBV19 and TRBJ2-5): DGGITQSPKYLFRKEGQNVTLSCEQNLNHDAMYWYRQDPGQGLRLIYYSQIVNDFQKGDIAEGYSVSREKKESFPLTVTSAQKNPTAFYLCASKGGIQETQYFGPGTRLLVL.

The chain couples TRBV2 to TRBJ1-5; unclear D gene. CDR3 length: 14 amino acids. Germline V CDR1 and CDR2: SNHLY, FYNNEI. Between the trimmed V and J ends, which lost 4 bases and 4 bases, there was a span of 11 bases. The CDR3 DNA follows: TGTGCCAGCAGTGTCCTTACAGAGAATCAGCCCCAGCATTTT. This codes for CASSVLTENQPQHF. Variable domain in full (rest from reference TRBV2 and TRBJ1-5): EPEVTQTPSHQVTQMGQEVILRCVPISNHLYFYWYRQILGQKVEFLVSFYNNEISEKSEIFDDQFSVERPDGSNFTLKIRSTKLEDSAMYFCASSVLTENQPQHFGDGTRLSIL.

The J gene is TRBJ1-2, the V gene TRBV28, with 7 bases that match TRBD1. Trimming at V came to 3 bases and at J to 13 bases, leaving 8 bases not matched to a gene. The CDR3 covers 12 residues. Germline CDR1 reads MDHEN; CDR2 reads SYDVKM. CDR3 in DNA: TGTGCCAGCAGTTTCAGGGGGTCGACGGGCACCTTC. Translated: CASSFRGSTGTF.

This clone has more than one count but fewer than ten. The chain couples TRBV7-2 to TRBJ2-4; 11 bases match TRBD1. The V gene end was trimmed by 8 bases and the J gene end by 1 base; junction bases not matched to a gene: 1. CDR3 length: 14 residues. The germline V gene encodes CDR1 SGHTA and CDR2 FQGNSA. CDR3: CASGQGAAKNIQYF. CDR3 nucleotide sequence: TGTGCCAGCGGACAGGGGGCGGCCAAAAACATTCAGTACTTC.

V usage is TRBV5-4 and J usage is TRBJ1-1; TRBD1 is a possible D gene (6 bases). Trimming took off 2 bases at V and 10 bases at J, with 12 bases between the two ends. The CDR3 length is 12 residues. Germline V lookup: CDR1 SGHNT, CDR2 YYREEE (reference sequence). As DNA, the CDR3 is TGTGCCAGCAGCTTAACAGGGCGGGGAGCTTTCTTT. This codes for CASSLTGRGAFF.

The chain is built from TRBV5-5 and TRBJ2-3, with no clear D. V was shortened by 2 bases and J by 8 bases, with 15 bases between the two germline ends. CDR1 and CDR2 (germline): SGHKS, YYEKEE (reference sequence). This CDR3 has 14 amino acids. CDR3 residues: CASSFGLSRSTQYF. In DNA, the CDR3 is TGTGCCAGCAGCTTCGGGCTATCTCGGAGTACGCAGTATTTT.

This chain joins TRBV28 and TRBJ1-1; D unresolved. The germline V gene encodes CDR1 MDHEN and CDR2 SYDVKM. The CDR3 consists of 13 residues. Trimming removed 3 bases at V and 0 bases at J, with 5 bases between. CDR3 nucleotides: TGTGCCAGCAGTTTCAACATGAACACTGAAGCTTTCTTT. Its translation: CASSFNMNTEAFF.

This clone was seen a single time. This rearrangement joins TRBV5-1 to TRBJ2-3; 7 bases are a match to TRBD2. There are 15 residues in the CDR3. Germline V gene sequence: CDR1 SGHRS, CDR2 YFSETQ. The ends lost 0 bases at V and 5 bases at J; junction bases unmatched: 6. The CDR3 spells CASSLALAERDTQYF. The CDR3 DNA sequence: TGCGCCAGCAGCTTGGCGCTAGCGGAGAGAGATACGCAGTATTTT.

The chain's CDR3 is CASSLGLAGNGELFF. The CDR3 nucleotides read TGCGCCAGCAGCTTGGGGCTAGCGGGGAACGGGGAGCTGTTTTTT. The chain uses TRBV5-1 and TRBJ2-2, with 9 bases identical to TRBD2. The ends lost 0 bases at V and 7 bases at J; junction bases unmatched: 4. Germline CDR1 and CDR2: SGHRS and YFSETQ. The CDR3 is 15 residues long.

This clone has only one observation. This chain connects TRBV7-2 to TRBJ1-1; D not certain. Germline V CDR1 and CDR2: SGHTA, FQGNSA. Trimming pared 5 bases from V and 4 bases from J, leaving 14 bases between. The CDR3 covers 14 residues. The CDR3 sequence: CASSQRGYSTEAFF. CDR3 nucleotides: TGTGCCAGCAGCCAGAGAGGTTACTCCACTGAAGCTTTCTTT.